This T cell receptor (beta chain) was sequenced for a study of CD8 T cells in ankylosing spondylitis (TCRdb year 2017). Regarding the research as a whole: The study set out to find disease-linked TCR variants by profiling T cell receptor beta repertoires in ankylosing spondylitis patients and healthy donors. In total, the full study cohort was made up of 85 to 140 healthy donors and some 26 ankylosing spondylitis patients. Peripheral blood was sampled, and synovial fluid was also collected from ankylosing spondylitis patients.

In the case of this clonotype: No cognate antigen has been identified for it. No base quality values were provided; no much bigger clone lies one nucleotide off.

The sequencer was an Illumina HiSeq 2500. Quantitative 5'-RACE with molecular barcodes was used to prepare TCR beta libraries. Processing in the source paper ran as follows. A new computational method, built on a probabilistic model of VDJ rearrangement, was used to identify disease-linked TCR variants. TCRdb reprocessed the public reads (quality trimming at Q25 with fastp, clone calling with MiXCR) and kept in-frame beta chains. Entries are consolidated by CDR3 protein sequence, retaining the most common genes and DNA. TCRdb's processing, not the authors', yielded these V and J calls. Present in this sample are 390,000 or so distinct CDR3 sequences, around 22% of which were seen just once. The ten largest clones add up to about 16% of the sample. General study outcomes and caveats: Blood from ankylosing spondylitis patients appeared to be characterized by a TCR beta motif made up of seven or eight highly homologous amino acid variants. The disease-linked clones showed a CD8+ phenotype and occurred at relatively low frequencies in peripheral blood. Some motif variants were previously reported in synovial fluid and blood of reactive arthritis patients, suggesting common disease-initiation mechanisms. The disease-linked clones were reported as significantly enriched in matched synovial fluid samples from ankylosing spondylitis patients.

From cysteine to phenylalanine, the CDR3 is 13 amino acids long. Here the CDR3 DNA is all that survives: 39 bases in frame from base 1. V loses 0 bases, J loses 3 bases, and the germline ends lie 5 bases apart. The germline V gene sets CDR1 to SGHDN and CDR2 to FVKESK. The TCR sequence derives from a male donor with ankylosing spondylitis. The chain is assembled from TRBV14 and TRBJ1-1; there is no confident call for the D gene. Sequencing was done on a sample of blood, either unsorted or a sorted T cell fraction (not recorded which). The DNA reads TGTGCCAGCAGCCAAGAGGAGCACACTGAAGCTTTCTTT. The encoded protein is CASSQEEHTEAFF.